These T cell receptor beta chains were read from a single sample in a study of CXCR3-negative and CXCR3-positive naive CD8 T cells. TCRdb re-called the 5' RACE reads; every CDR3 protein appears as one record, without DNA. Recorded here are about 45,000 distinct CDR3 sequences; the top ten clones represent 2% to 3%. The sample consisted of naive CXCR3- CD8+ T cells from blood. The receptors were gathered from a human donor in good health. Some clones in this sample may be carry-over from other donors' samples. Both conserved end residues are part of each CDR3. Each record gives: V gene, J gene, CDR3 protein.

TRBV29-1	TRBJ1-2	CSGGETGDGYTF
TRBV27	TRBJ2-7	CASSLFGTYEQYF
TRBV29-1	TRBJ2-2	CSVDRGANTGELFF
TRBV7-9	TRBJ2-7	CASSPRDTYEQYF
TRBV14	TRBJ2-2	CASSRSAGANTGELFF
TRBV29-1	TRBJ2-2	CSVGGVIGVSGELFF
TRBV9	TRBJ2-1	CASSVVSKGDEQFF
TRBV29-1	TRBJ2-2	CSVDRAGADTGELFF
TRBV21-1	TRBJ2-1	CASSKSVGDTSYNEQFF
TRBV27	TRBJ2-3	CASSSSAGTRPADTQYF
TRBV21-1	TRBJ2-5	CASSNAIVTHHVDETQYF
TRBV9	TRBJ1-1	CASSDMNTEAFF
TRBV7-2	TRBJ1-1	CASSLGWNTEAFF
TRBV28	TRBJ1-2	CASSLYGTPYGYTF
TRBV6-5	TRBJ2-5	CASSPGITSPVGF
TRBV6-2/TRBV6-3	TRBJ2-1	CASRTRTGSDEQFF
TRBV12-3/TRBV12-4	TRBJ2-5	CASRPDGRGETQYF
TRBV2	TRBJ2-1	CASSSGGYNEQFF
TRBV27	TRBJ2-1	CASSFVALAGGRFNEQFF
TRBV29-1	TRBJ2-7	CSVRQGGTYEQYF
TRBV29-1	TRBJ1-2	CSVEDRATYGNTF
TRBV28	TRBJ1-1	CASSLAAGGGTEAFF
TRBV6-2/TRBV6-3	TRBJ1-2	CASSYPQMGYTF
TRBV7-7	TRBJ2-1	CASSSDGGIYNEQFF
TRBV29-1	TRBJ1-2	CSVGPQNQQGAIQGYTF
TRBV20-1	TRBJ2-1	CSANERGGSLDEQFF
TRBV4-1	TRBJ1-2	CASSHRGYGYTF
TRBV28	TRBJ2-7	CASSFIVQGAYEQYF
TRBV15	TRBJ2-2	CATSRPLSGRHGAGELFF
TRBV6-6	TRBJ2-6	CASSPLTSGANVLTF
TRBV15	TRBJ1-1	CATRARRTDPNTEAFF
TRBV20-1	TRBJ1-4	CSAGQGGNEKLFF
TRBV6-5	TRBJ2-1	CASRITGTDYNEQFF
TRBV9	TRBJ2-7	CASSPGSSSYEQYF